The 12 T cell receptor beta chains below come from one sample, sequenced in a study of blood T cell repertoires in COVID-19. Libraries were prepared by immunoSEQ multiplex PCR; TCRdb keeps only in-frame clonotypes and omits some of them. The sample lists about 140,000 clones, approximately 80% occurring once. Specimen: peripheral blood. The source of these receptors is a woman older than 75 with active or convalescent COVID-19.

The rearrangement links TRBV5-4 to TRBJ1-4, with D maybe TRBD1 (6 bases). V was trimmed by 3 bases and J by 11 bases, leaving 14 bases between them. CDR1 and CDR2 (germline): SGHNT, YYREEE (reference sequence). The CDR3 runs to 13 residues. The CDR3 loop is CASSSEQGGKLFF. The CDR3 DNA sequence: TGTGCCAGCAGCTCCGAACAGGGAGGGAAACTGTTTTTT.

This clone was counted a single time. V is TRBV5-1 and J is TRBJ2-2; possible D gene TRBD2, 6 bases. Germline lookup yields CDR1 SGHRS and CDR2 YFSETQ. The CDR3 has 13 residues. Deletions cut 0 bases from V and 6 bases from J, with 6 bases between. The CDR3 region is CASSLGDSGELFF. CDR3 nucleotides: TGCGCCAGCAGCTTGGGGGACTCCGGGGAGCTGTTTTTT.

V usage is TRBV4-3 and J usage is TRBJ2-1; D unclear. V was shortened by 0 bases and J by 4 bases, with 10 bases between the two germline ends. This CDR3 is 15 amino acids long. Germline V lookup: CDR1 LGHNA, CDR2 YSLEER. CDR3 in DNA: TGCGCCAGCAGCCAAGAATCTGGGCCATACAATGAGCAGTTCTTC. It encodes CASSQESGPYNEQFF.

The chain carries TRBV5-4 and TRBJ2-5; 7 bases match TRBD1. The CDR3 is 13 amino acids. V lost 3 bases and J lost 5; bases outside the gene matches: 4. Germline CDR1 SGHNT, CDR2 YYREEE (reference sequence). This CDR3 is CASSSQGEETQYF. The CDR3 DNA is TGTGCCAGCAGCTCTCAGGGGGAGGAGACCCAGTACTTC. Together with reference TRBV5-4 and TRBJ2-5, the CDR3 gives the full variable domain: ETGVTQSPTHLIKTRGQQVTLRCSSQSGHNTVSWYQQALGQGPQFIFQYYREEENGRGNFPPRFSGLQFPNYSSELNVNALELDDSALYLCASSSQGEETQYFGPGTRLLVL.

The genes are TRBV3-1 (or the pseudogene TRBV3-2) and TRBJ1-5; TRBD1 aligns across 9 bases. CDR3 length: 16 amino acids. V gave up 4 bases and J gave up 3 bases; unmatched junction bases: 7. Germline V gene data show CDR1 as LGHDT and CDR2 as YNNKEL (reference sequence). The chain's CDR3 is CASSRGQGKFNQPQHF. DNA for the CDR3: TGTGCCAGCAGCCGCGGACAGGGGAAATTCAATCAGCCCCAGCATTTT.

The V gene is TRBV27, the J gene TRBJ1-1; D call uncertain. CDR3 length: 14 residues. V lost 3 bases, J lost 1 base, and 9 bases lay in between. CDR1 MNHEY and CDR2 SMNVEV come from the germline V gene (reference sequence). The DNA for the CDR3 is TGTGCCAGCAGTTTGTGGGAGGGGAACACTGAAGCTTTCTTT. Its translation: CASSLWEGNTEAFF.

The rearrangement uses TRBV5-1 and TRBJ1-6; the D gene is possibly TRBD1 (5 bases). This CDR3 is built from 15 residues. Germline CDR1 SGHRS, CDR2 YFSETQ. Between the trimmed V and J ends, which lost 0 bases and 8 bases, there was a span of 12 bases. CDR3: CASSLEGQSHSPLHF. The CDR3 DNA reads TGCGCCAGCAGCTTGGAGGGGCAGAGCCATTCACCCCTCCACTTT.

The rearrangement joins TRBV19 to TRBJ1-2, with TRBD1 identical over 8 bases. This CDR3 comprises 14 residues. V gave up 7 bases and J gave up 6 bases; unmatched junction bases: 10. Germline loops: CDR1 LNHDA, CDR2 SQIVND (reference sequence). DNA of the CDR3: TGTGCCAGTAAAAGAGGACAGGGTACCGATGGCTACACCTTC. Translation: CASKRGQGTDGYTF.

In DNA form, the CDR3 reads TGTGCCAGCAGCGTTGGGGGGATCTCAGGAGATACGCAGTATTTT. Translated, it gives CASSVGGISGDTQYF. The chain joins TRBV11-3 to TRBJ2-3, with D possibly matching TRBD2 (6 bases). The V gene's germline CDR1 is SGHNT and CDR2 YENEEA. The CDR3 covers 15 residues. V shed 5 bases and J shed 5 bases, with 17 bases lying between them.

The chain couples TRBV28 to TRBJ1-4; no firm D call. Trimming cost V 8 bases and J 5 bases, with 15 bases left between them. The germline V gene has CDR1 MDHEN and CDR2 SYDVKM. CDR3 length: 14 residues. Here the CDR3 reads CASRSTEPNEKLFF. CDR3 coding DNA: TGTGCCAGCCGATCGACTGAGCCAAATGAAAAACTGTTTTTT.

The V and J genes are TRBV25-1 and TRBJ1-5; perhaps TRBD1 as D (5 bases). Trimming removed 3 bases from V and 3 bases from J, with 12 bases in between. The CDR3 is 15 amino acids. Germline CDR1 reads MGHDK; CDR2 reads SYGVNS. The CDR3 coding sequence is TGTGCCAGCAGTGAGTCCAGGGCCCCCAATCAGCCCCAGCATTTT. Amino acid sequence: CASSESRAPNQPQHF.

V is TRBV19 and J is TRBJ1-5, with D maybe TRBD1 (5 bases). V dropped 3 bases and J dropped 3 bases, with 12 bases sitting between them. Germline V gene data show CDR1 as LNHDA and CDR2 as SQIVND (reference sequence). The CDR3 loop spans 15 amino acids. CDR3 in amino acids: CASSIGSGINQPQHF. CDR3 in DNA: TGTGCCAGTAGTATCGGGTCAGGGATCAATCAGCCCCAGCATTTT.